These T cell receptor beta chains were read from a single sample in a study of T cell changes during pregnancy in multiple sclerosis. The table came from immunoSEQ multiplex PCR; TCRdb's copy has only in-frame clones and leaves some out. The profile shows under 55,000 clones, 94% of them singletons. This specimen was CD4+ T cells from peripheral blood mononuclear cells, taken in the third trimester of pregnancy. These receptor sequences come from a female donor with multiple sclerosis, enrolled in a pregnancy study. CDR3s include the opening cysteine and the closing phenylalanine or tryptophan. Fields, in order: V gene, clone size, J gene, D gene, CDR3 protein, CDR3 DNA. The D gene is left open where the match is weak. The size entry is marked missing in some rows and otherwise reads once, few, many or a size class.

V: TRBV28; size: once; J: TRBJ2-1; D: TRBD1; CDR3: CASSYQTGTPYNEQFF; DNA: TGTGCCAGCAGTTACCAGACAGGGACCCCCTACAATGAGCAGTTCTTC
V: TRBV4-2; size: -; J: TRBJ2-4; D: -; CDR3: CASSQEGGAKNIQYF; DNA: TGTGCCAGCAGCCAAGAAGGGGGAGCCAAAAACATTCAGTACTTC
V: TRBV2; size: -; J: TRBJ1-5; D: -; CDR3: CASSRRGQPQHF; DNA: TGTGCCAGCAGCCGCCGGGGGCAGCCCCAGCATTTT
V: TRBV28; size: -; J: TRBJ2-1; D: -; CDR3: CASSPLGPGDEQFF; DNA: TGTGCCAGCAGTCCCCTCGGCCCGGGGGATGAGCAGTTCTTC
V: TRBV7-8; size: -; J: TRBJ1-6; D: -; CDR3: CASSSVGTDNSPLHF; DNA: TGTGCCAGCAGCTCTGTCGGTACAGATAATTCACCCCTCCACTTT
V: TRBV5-8; size: -; J: TRBJ2-2; D: -; CDR3: CASTNSQGYTGELFF; DNA: TGTGCCAGCACCAATTCACAGGGATACACCGGGGAGCTGTTTTTT
V: TRBV11-2; size: -; J: TRBJ1-6; D: TRBD1; CDR3: CASSGLTGGLGNSPLHF; DNA: TGTGCCAGCAGCGGACTGACAGGGGGGCTTGGTAATTCACCCCTCCACTTT
V: TRBV13; size: -; J: TRBJ2-2; D: TRBD2; CDR3: CASSNPGLAKPGELFF; DNA: TGTGCCAGCAGCAATCCGGGACTAGCGAAACCCGGGGAGCTGTTTTTT
V: TRBV11-3; size: -; J: TRBJ1-1; D: -; CDR3: CASSSPAEGDTEAFF; DNA: TGTGCCAGCAGTTCTCCGGCAGAGGGAGACACTGAAGCTTTCTTT
V: TRBV5-1; size: -; J: TRBJ2-2; D: TRBD1; CDR3: CASSLVTGGTGELFF; DNA: TGCGCCAGCAGCTTGGTGACAGGGGGCACCGGGGAGCTGTTTTTT
V: TRBV30; size: -; J: TRBJ1-1; D: -; CDR3: CAWSVLGGGTEAFF; DNA: TGTGCCTGGAGTGTACTCGGTGGTGGCACTGAAGCTTTCTTT
V: TRBV7-3; size: -; J: TRBJ2-7; D: TRBD2; CDR3: CASSPVKRGDFAQYF; DNA: TGTGCCAGCAGCCCCGTGAAGCGGGGGGACTTCGCGCAGTACTTC
V: TRBV27; size: -; J: TRBJ2-7; D: TRBD2; CDR3: CASSFFFSWTRSYEQYF; DNA: TGTGCCAGCAGTTTCTTCTTCTCATGGACTAGATCCTACGAGCAGTACTTC
V: TRBV5-1; size: few; J: TRBJ2-3; D: TRBD2; CDR3: CASSRTRLAGVTDTQYF; DNA: TGCGCCAGCAGCCGCACTAGACTAGCGGGGGTCACAGATACGCAGTATTTT
V: TRBV29-1; size: once; J: TRBJ2-5; D: -; CDR3: CSGAEGETQYF; DNA: TGCAGCGGGGCGGAGGGAGAGACCCAGTACTTC
V: TRBV6-6; size: once; J: TRBJ2-3; D: -; CDR3: CASSYSGGGSDTQYF; DNA: TGTGCCAGCAGTTACTCGGGTGGGGGCTCAGATACGCAGTATTTT
V: TRBV11-2; size: once; J: TRBJ1-1; D: TRBD1; CDR3: CASSLLPTGGYTEAFF; DNA: TGTGCCAGCAGCTTACTCCCGACAGGGGGCTACACTGAAGCTTTCTTT
V: TRBV18; size: -; J: TRBJ2-3; D: TRBD1; CDR3: CASSPGTGSTDTQYF; DNA: TGTGCCAGCTCACCCGGGACAGGATCCACAGATACGCAGTATTTT
V: TRBV7-3; size: -; J: TRBJ2-2; D: TRBD2; CDR3: CASSLKRGTGELFF; DNA: TGTGCCAGCAGCTTAAAGCGGGGGACCGGGGAGCTGTTTTTT
V: TRBV19; size: -; J: TRBJ2-5; D: TRBD2; CDR3: CASSSVGLAGAGETQYF; DNA: TGTGCCAGTAGTTCGGTCGGTCTAGCGGGAGCTGGTGAGACCCAGTACTTC
V: TRBV2; size: few; J: TRBJ2-3; D: TRBD2; CDR3: CASSEGLAVDFDTQYF; DNA: TGTGCCAGCAGTGAGGGACTAGCGGTAGATTTTGATACGCAGTATTTT
V: TRBV29-1; size: -; J: TRBJ2-5; D: TRBD1; CDR3: CSVMRTGSMETQYF; DNA: TGCAGCGTTATGCGGACAGGGTCAATGGAGACCCAGTACTTC
V: TRBV4-1; size: once; J: TRBJ1-2; D: -; CDR3: CASSQAILRNYGYTF; DNA: TGCGCCAGCAGCCAAGCTATTTTAAGAAACTATGGCTACACCTTC
V: TRBV27; size: once; J: TRBJ1-2; D: TRBD1; CDR3: CASSPLGLPGGYGYTF; DNA: TGTGCCAGCAGTCCCCTGGGCTTGCCAGGGGGCTATGGCTACACCTTC
V: TRBV30; size: few; J: TRBJ1-5; D: -; CDR3: CAWSAGLGQPQHF; DNA: TGTGCCTGGAGTGCAGGGTTAGGTCAGCCCCAGCATTTT
V: TRBV11-2; size: -; J: TRBJ2-5; D: TRBD1; CDR3: CASSLGDRDQETQYF; DNA: TGTGCCAGCAGCTTAGGGGACAGGGACCAAGAGACCCAGTACTTC
V: TRBV7-3; size: -; J: TRBJ2-2; D: TRBD1; CDR3: CASSQNTGAGELFF; DNA: TGTGCCAGCAGCCAAAATACAGGGGCCGGGGAGCTGTTTTTT
V: TRBV4-2; size: -; J: TRBJ2-5; D: TRBD1; CDR3: CASSLSIGGVETQYF; DNA: TGTGCCAGCAGCTTGTCAATAGGGGGCGTGGAGACCCAGTACTTC
V: TRBV5-4; size: -; J: TRBJ2-5; D: TRBD2; CDR3: CASSSLAEGGETQYF; DNA: TGTGCCAGCAGCTCTCTAGCGGAGGGAGGGGAGACCCAGTACTTC
V: TRBV2; size: -; J: TRBJ1-3; D: TRBD1; CDR3: CASGYRGSGNTIYF; DNA: TGTGCCAGCGGCTACAGGGGCTCTGGAAACACCATATATTTT
V: TRBV5-6; size: -; J: TRBJ1-4; D: -; CDR3: CASSDRNRLATNEKLFF; DNA: TGTGCCAGCAGTGACAGGAACAGACTTGCAACTAATGAAAAACTGTTTTTT
V: TRBV2; size: -; J: TRBJ2-5; D: TRBD1; CDR3: CASRNRGETQYF; DNA: TGTGCCAGCAGAAACAGGGGGGAGACCCAGTACTTC
V: TRBV7-2; size: -; J: TRBJ1-4; D: -; CDR3: CASGDRYNEKLFF; DNA: TGTGCCAGCGGAGACAGATATAATGAAAAACTGTTTTTT
V: TRBV28; size: -; J: TRBJ2-7; D: -; CDR3: CASSSLGLQSSYEQYF; DNA: TGTGCCAGCAGCTCTCTTGGACTGCAGAGCTCCTACGAGCAGTACTTC
V: TRBV7-6; size: -; J: TRBJ1-3; D: -; CDR3: CASSLGGSGNTIYF; DNA: TGTGCCAGCAGCTTAGGGGGCTCCGGAAACACCATATATTTT
V: TRBV6-5; size: once; J: TRBJ2-3; D: TRBD2; CDR3: CASSSPSGSTDTQYF; DNA: TGTGCCAGCAGTTCTCCTAGCGGAAGCACAGATACGCAGTATTTT
V: TRBV19; size: -; J: TRBJ2-2; D: -; CDR3: CASSIEVARNTGELFF; DNA: TGTGCCAGTAGTATTGAGGTAGCGAGGAACACCGGGGAGCTGTTTTTT
V: TRBV6-1; size: -; J: TRBJ2-5; D: -; CDR3: CASRPTPAQETQYF; DNA: TGTGCCAGCAGACCGACACCCGCCCAGGAGACCCAGTACTTC
V: TRBV7-2; size: -; J: TRBJ1-2; D: -; CDR3: CASSHRRQNYGYTF; DNA: TGTGCCAGCAGCCACCGTCGACAAAACTATGGCTACACCTTC
V: TRBV19; size: -; J: TRBJ1-2; D: TRBD1; CDR3: CASNWDRGPRPTF; DNA: TGTGCCAGTAATTGGGACAGGGGGCCTCGTCCCACCTTC
V: TRBV2; size: -; J: TRBJ2-2; D: TRBD1; CDR3: CASSLGQGAGELFF; DNA: TGTGCCAGCAGCCTGGGACAGGGAGCCGGGGAGCTGTTTTTT